These T cell receptor beta chains were read from a single sample in a study of CD8 T cells in Susac syndrome. TCRdb used MiXCR to reprocess the immunoSEQ multiplex PCR reads, holding one entry per CDR3 protein. The data contain 90,000 to 150,000 distinct CDR3 sequences, nearly 95% of them singletons. What was sequenced was CD4+ T cells from PBMCs. These receptors were collected from a human donor in good health. Both conserved end residues are part of each CDR3. Fields, in order: V gene, D gene, clone size, J gene, CDR3 protein, CDR3 DNA. The D gene is left open where the match is weak. Some rows have no size entry. The others give once, few or many, or a class for an expanded clone.

>TRBV6-2/TRBV6-3|TRBD2|.|TRBJ2-1
CASKGLAGYNEQFF
TGTGCCAGCAAGGGGCTAGCGGGTTACAATGAGCAGTTCTTC
>TRBV19|TRBD2|.|TRBJ2-7
CASSMLAGETYEQYF
TGTGCCAGTAGTATGCTTGCGGGGGAGACCTACGAGCAGTACTTC
>TRBV2|.|.|TRBJ2-5
CASSEGILQRAWETQYF
TGTGCCAGCAGTGAAGGGATCCTCCAAAGGGCTTGGGAGACCCAGTACTTC
>TRBV19|.|few|TRBJ2-2
CASSNPNFGELFF
TGTGCCAGTAGTAACCCCAACTTCGGGGAGCTGTTTTTT
>TRBV29-1|TRBD1|.|TRBJ2-5
CSVDTDRGHRETQYF
TGCAGCGTTGATACCGACAGGGGCCATCGGGAGACCCAGTACTTC
>TRBV27|.|.|TRBJ2-3
CASSSSPPTDYSTDTQYF
TGTGCCAGCAGTTCGTCGCCTCCTACGGATTATAGCACAGATACGCAGTATTTT
>TRBV6-1|.|.|TRBJ2-1
CASSGRGGGEQFF
TGTGCCAGCAGTGGCAGGGGTGGGGGGGAGCAGTTCTTC
>TRBV29-1|.|once|TRBJ1-2
CSVEVGGGYGYTF
TGCAGCGTTGAAGTGGGAGGGGGCTATGGCTACACCTTC
>TRBV14|.|.|TRBJ1-2
CASSQDLSYGYTF
TGTGCCAGCAGCCAAGATCTAAGTTATGGCTACACCTTC
>TRBV5-1|.|.|TRBJ2-5
CASSLGLRTDQETQYF
TGCGCCAGCAGCTTGGGGTTGCGGACGGACCAAGAGACCCAGTACTTC
>TRBV20-1|.|.|TRBJ1-2
CSARVAGVDGYTF
TGCAGTGCTAGAGTCGCGGGGGTGGATGGCTACACCTTC
>TRBV12-3/TRBV12-4|TRBD1|.|TRBJ2-7
CASSPLDRSSYEQYF
TGTGCCAGCAGTCCATTGGACAGGAGCTCCTACGAGCAGTACTTC
>TRBV6-2/TRBV6-3|.|.|TRBJ2-3
CASSYRGLVADTQYF
TGTGCCAGCAGTTACCGGGGTTTAGTGGCAGATACGCAGTATTTT
>TRBV18|TRBD1|.|TRBJ2-7
CASSPPDRASSYEQYF
TGTGCCAGCTCACCTCCGGACAGGGCCAGCTCCTACGAGCAGTACTTC
>TRBV11-2|.|.|TRBJ1-1
CASSLDLDTEAFF
TGTGCCAGCAGCTTAGATCTGGACACTGAAGCTTTCTTT
>TRBV20-1|TRBD1|.|TRBJ2-4
CSARDREVGNIQYF
TGCAGTGCTCGGGACAGGGAAGTAGGAAACATTCAGTACTTC
>TRBV6-6|TRBD2|.|TRBJ2-7
CASSLGLADFSYEQYF
TGTGCCAGCAGTCTCGGACTAGCCGACTTTTCCTACGAGCAGTACTTC
>TRBV12-3/TRBV12-4|.|.|TRBJ1-1
CASVQGPNTEAFF
TGTGCCAGCGTCCAGGGCCCTAACACTGAAGCTTTCTTT
>TRBV5-1|TRBD1|once|TRBJ1-1
CASSLPRQGVDTEAFF
TGCGCCAGCAGCTTGCCCAGACAGGGGGTGGACACTGAAGCTTTCTTT
>TRBV6-5|.|.|TRBJ1-1
CASSFRRETEAFF
TGTGCCAGCAGTTTCCGGCGAGAGACTGAAGCTTTCTTT
>TRBV20-1|.|.|TRBJ1-2
CSARVGDVYGYTF
TGCAGTGCTAGAGTAGGGGATGTCTATGGCTACACCTTC
>TRBV19|TRBD1|once|TRBJ2-7
CASSARQGSEQYF
TGTGCCAGTAGTGCTAGACAGGGGTCCGAGCAGTACTTC
>TRBV20-1|.|.|TRBJ2-5
CSAITPGRIKETQYF
TGCAGTGCTATTACCCCTGGACGGATTAAAGAGACCCAGTACTTC
>TRBV23-1|.|once|TRBJ1-5
CASSQSCQTSNQPQHF
TGCGCCAGCAGTCAATCATGCCAGACTAGCAATCAGCCCCAGCATTTT
>TRBV25-1|TRBD2|.|TRBJ2-1
CASSEFGGSLYNEQFF
TGTGCCAGCAGTGAATTCGGCGGGAGTTTGTACAATGAGCAGTTCTTC
>TRBV6-2/TRBV6-3|TRBD2|.|TRBJ2-1
CASSLVAGAAVYNEQFF
TGTGCCAGCAGTCTAGTTGCGGGAGCGGCAGTTTACAATGAGCAGTTCTTC
>TRBV5-1|TRBD1|.|TRBJ2-7
CASSPDGQGYYEQYF
TGCGCCAGCAGCCCAGACGGACAGGGATACTACGAGCAGTACTTC
>TRBV7-2|.|.|TRBJ2-5
CASSLGGPVRETQYF
TGTGCCAGCAGCTTGGGCGGGCCCGTCCGAGAGACCCAGTACTTC
>TRBV20-1|TRBD2|.|TRBJ2-7
CSARDYTESAGAHEQYF
TGCAGTGCTAGAGACTATACGGAATCAGCGGGAGCCCACGAGCAGTACTTC
>TRBV5-1|.|.|TRBJ2-7
CASSLPSGEQYF
TGCGCCAGCAGCTTGCCCTCGGGGGAGCAGTACTTC
>TRBV19|TRBD2|.|TRBJ2-1
CASSISPLAGTNSYNEQFF
TGTGCCAGTAGTATATCACCACTCGCCGGGACTAACTCCTACAATGAGCAGTTCTTC
>TRBV6-2/TRBV6-3|.|.|TRBJ1-1
CASSYSKRGNTEAFF
TGTGCCAGCAGTTACTCGAAGAGGGGTAACACTGAAGCTTTCTTT
>TRBV15|.|.|TRBJ2-2
CATSRDLKGPGELFF
TGTGCCACCAGCAGAGATTTGAAGGGGCCCGGGGAGCTGTTTTTT
>TRBV25-1|.|.|TRBJ2-7
CASSFGDLYEQYF
TGTGCCAGCAGTTTCGGGGACTTGTACGAGCAGTACTTC
>TRBV10-3|.|.|TRBJ2-2
CAIGGRLNTGELFF
TGTGCCATCGGGGGCAGGTTGAACACCGGGGAGCTGTTTTTT
>TRBV27|.|.|TRBJ2-2
CASSQRRGELFF
TGTGCCAGCAGCCAACGGCGGGGGGAGCTGTTTTTT
>TRBV19|.|.|TRBJ1-2
CASSIAARGYTF
TGTGCCAGTAGTATAGCCGCGCGAGGCTACACCTTC
>TRBV7-9|.|.|TRBJ2-1
CVGSSYNEQFF
TGTGTGGGTAGCTCCTACAATGAGCAGTTCTTC
>TRBV27|.|.|TRBJ2-3
CAILDTQYF
TGTGCCATCCTAGATACGCAGTATTTT
>TRBV6-2/TRBV6-3|.|.|TRBJ1-1
CASSSMNTEAFF
TGTGCCAGCAGTTCTATGAACACTGAAGCTTTCTTT
>TRBV5-6|TRBD2|.|TRBJ2-3
CASRQGLAVTDTQYF
TGTGCCAGCAGGCAGGGACTAGCGGTAACAGATACGCAGTATTTT
>TRBV7-9|.|.|TRBJ1-2
CASSSIQGRANYGYTF
TGTGCCAGCAGCTCGATACAGGGTCGGGCTAACTATGGCTACACCTTC
>TRBV6-4|TRBD1|.|TRBJ1-1
CASSEGRGTEAFF
TGTGCCAGCAGTGAAGGCAGGGGGACTGAAGCTTTCTTT
>TRBV6-5|.|.|TRBJ2-3
CASSYRTATDTQYF
TGTGCCAGCAGTTATCGGACAGCCACAGATACGCAGTATTTT
>TRBV29-1|.|.|TRBJ1-6
CSVEELYVGSYNSPLHF
TGCAGCGTTGAAGAGCTCTACGTGGGCTCCTATAATTCACCCCTCCACTTT
>TRBV19|.|.|TRBJ1-3
CASSVTRVPGNTIYF
TGTGCCAGTAGTGTTACCAGGGTGCCTGGAAACACCATATATTTT
>TRBV12-3/TRBV12-4|.|once|TRBJ1-5
CASSLGQNYQPQHF
TGTGCCAGCAGTTTAGGACAGAACTATCAGCCCCAGCATTTT
>TRBV9|.|.|TRBJ1-2
CASSPRDDIGGYTF
TGTGCCAGCAGCCCCCGGGACGACATAGGTGGCTACACCTTC
>TRBV7-2|.|.|TRBJ2-5
CASSLATPTTKWGTQYF
TGTGCCAGCAGCTTAGCTACCCCTACTACTAAGTGGGGTACCCAGTACTTC